In its sample, the clone carrying this T cell receptor beta chain was seen many times. The sample comes from a study of T-cell reconstitution after alpha-beta-depleted transplantation in children. Preparing the TCRbeta library involved the use of unique molecular identifiers. TCRdb redid the calling of the PCR reads with MiXCR, one entry per CDR3 protein. Among 25,000 or so distinct CDR3 sequences listed, 15% to 20% were seen once. Germline assignment: CDR1 DFQATT and CDR2 SNEGSKA (reference sequence). With V trimmed by 2 bases and J by 5 bases, 14 bases remained unmatched. This CDR3 spans 16 amino acids.

The TCR was taken from a male patient aged 2-15 years who had a stem cell transplant for acute lymphoblastic leukemia, so the T cells may come from the graft donor. V is TRBV20-1 and J is TRBJ1-2, with 7 bases lining up with TRBD1. The sequences come from PBMCs, mostly from graft donor cells, collected 60 days after TCRalphabeta/CD19-depleted stem cell transplant. CDR3 nucleotide sequence: TGCAGTGCTAGACACCCCTCCGGGACAGAAGAATATGGCTACACCTTC. Its protein product is CSARHPSGTEEYGYTF.